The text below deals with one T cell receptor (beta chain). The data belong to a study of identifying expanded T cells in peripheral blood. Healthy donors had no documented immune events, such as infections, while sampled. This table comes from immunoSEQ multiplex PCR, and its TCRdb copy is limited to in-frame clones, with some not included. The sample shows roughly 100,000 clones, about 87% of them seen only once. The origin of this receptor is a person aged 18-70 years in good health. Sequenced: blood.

The CDR3 DNA is TGTGCCAGCCACCCACTAGCATCCTACAATGAGCAGTTCTTC. It is translated as CASHPLASYNEQFF. V is TRBV27 and J is TRBJ2-1; weak D call: TRBD2 (6 bases). Trimming pared 8 bases from V and 1 base from J, leaving 12 bases between. Germline V gene sequence: CDR1 MNHEY, CDR2 SMNVEV (reference sequence). The CDR3 totals 14 residues.